The 22 T cell receptor beta chains below all came from one sample that was sequenced in a study of blood T cells in healthy people across ages. A J-beta primer mix and a sample-barcoded 5' primer were used in a second PCR of about 6 to 12 cycles. Via MiXCR, TCRdb re-called the 5' RACE reads, giving one row per CDR3 protein. The sample shows about 670,000 distinct CDR3 sequences, over 40% of them seen only once. The sample taken for sequencing was blood. The receptor source for this set is a man of 80 years or more in good health.

The V gene is TRBV7-6, the J gene TRBJ2-7; TRBD1 matches at 11 bases. From germline, CDR1 is SGHVS and CDR2 FNYEAQ. V shed 0 bases, J shed 6 bases, and the junction held 7 bases outside the gene matches. The CDR3 consists of 16 residues. The CDR3 nucleotides read TGTGCCAGCAGCTTAGCTGGGACAGGGGGGTTACTCGAGCAGTACTTC. Its translation is CASSLAGTGGLLEQYF.

The chain is built from TRBV4-1 and TRBJ2-1; possibly TRBD2 for D (5 bases). The CDR3 covers 16 residues. Germline-derived CDR1 and CDR2 are MGHRA and YSYEKL. V dropped 3 bases and J dropped 13 bases, with 25 bases sitting between them. CDR3 sequence: CASSQSYLASQETQFF. The CDR3 DNA sequence: TGCGCCAGCAGCCAGTCCTATCTGGCTAGCCAGGAGACCCAGTTCTTC.

The chain links TRBV6-1 to TRBJ2-3, with 7 positions matching TRBD1. Per the germline V gene, CDR1 is MNHNS and CDR2 is SASEGT. The CDR3 sequence is 14 residues long. The trim removed 4 bases at V and 3 bases at J, leaving 4 bases unmatched. The CDR3 DNA sequence: TGTGCCAGCAGTGGATTACAGGGGACAGATACGCAGTATTTT. This translates into CASSGLQGTDTQYF.

This clonotype was observed a few times. The J gene is TRBJ2-3, the V gene TRBV4-1; D is ambiguous. The ends were cut back, 5 bases at V and 2 bases at J, with 17 bases in the middle. Germline V gene data show CDR1 as MGHRA and CDR2 as YSYEKL. CDR3 length: 16 amino acids. CDR3 amino acids: CASSIREPRTTDTQYF. DNA of the CDR3: TGCGCCAGCAGCATAAGAGAGCCAAGAACCACAGATACGCAGTATTTT.

The CDR3 DNA sequence: TGCGCCAGCGACCGGGACGGACACACAGATACGCAGTATTTT. Translated, it gives CASDRDGHTDTQYF. V is TRBV5-1 and J is TRBJ2-3, with D perhaps TRBD1 or TRBD2 (5 bases each). The germline CDR1 and CDR2 sequences are SGHRS and YFSETQ. The CDR3 totals 14 residues. V lost 7 bases, J lost 2 bases, and 14 bases lay in between. The variable domain in full, completed from reference TRBV5-1 and TRBJ2-3, reads KAGVTQTPRYLIKTRGQQVTLSCSPISGHRSVSWYQQTPGQGLQFLFEYFSETQRNKGNFPGRFSGRQFSNSRSEMNVSTLELGDSALYLCASDRDGHTDTQYFGPGTRLTVL.

V gene TRBV10-1 combines with J gene TRBJ2-4; 8 bases are shared with TRBD1. The DNA end lines up better with TRBJ2-7; the J call may be wrong. There are 13 residues in the CDR3. The germline V gene has CDR1 WNHNN and CDR2 SYGVQD (reference sequence). The CDR3 DNA is TGCGCCAGCAGTGAAAGACAGGGGTACGAGCAGTACTTC. Its translation is CASSERQGYEQYF.

The chain uses TRBV27 and TRBJ2-7; 8 bases are shared with TRBD2. The CDR3 runs 16 residues. Germline lookup yields CDR1 MNHEY and CDR2 SMNVEV (reference sequence). V lost 3 bases, J lost 1 base, and 8 bases stayed unmatched. The CDR3 sequence: CASSLFFSGISYEQYF. The CDR3 nucleotides read TGTGCCAGCAGTTTGTTTTTTAGCGGGATATCCTACGAGCAGTACTTC.

Many counts were recorded for this clonotype. The chain employs TRBV6-1 and TRBJ1-2; 11 bases line up with TRBD1. CDR1 is MNHNS, CDR2 SASEGT, per germline. The CDR3 contains 16 residues. J gave up 3 bases and V 6 bases, and 9 bases lay outside the gene matches. CDR3 DNA: TGTGCCAGCAGGGACAGGGGGCGCATGGAATACTATGGCTACACCTTC. It is translated as CASRDRGRMEYYGYTF.

In this sample, this clonotype turned up once. It may be a read error: a sequence one base away is much more abundant. The chain joins TRBV5-5 to TRBJ2-5; D is uncertain. V was shortened by 0 bases and J by 11 bases, with 20 bases between the two germline ends. Germline loops: CDR1 SGHKS, CDR2 YYEKEE (reference sequence). CDR3 length: 15 residues. Here the CDR3 reads CASSLDVFSYNEQYF. CDR3 nucleotides: TGTGCCAGCAGCTTGGATGTATTTTCCTACAATGAGCAGTACTTC.

The chain recombines TRBV29-1 with TRBJ1-1; weak D call: TRBD1 (5 bases). The CDR3 is made up of 11 amino acids. The germline V and J ends were trimmed by 6 bases and 1 base, with 6 bases remaining between them. Germline CDR1 SQVTM, CDR2 ANQGSEA. The CDR3 DNA reads TGCAGCGTAGGGGAGAACACTGAAGCTTTCTTT. Its protein is CSVGENTEAFF.

V is TRBV7-9 and J is TRBJ2-5; either TRBD1 or TRBD2 may supply D (5 bases each). The CDR3 has 14 residues. Germline-derived CDR1 and CDR2 are SEHNR and FQNEAQ (reference sequence). Trimming took 4 bases from V and 11 from J, leaving 20 bases between them. The CDR3 region has the DNA TGTGCCAGCAGCTCGGGGACCTCCGCGGGTGAGCAGTACTTC. It is translated as CASSSGTSAGEQYF.

CDR3 coding DNA: TGTGCCAGCAGTGAATATTCCAGCGAGCAGTTCTTC. This gives the protein CASSEYSSEQFF. The J gene is TRBJ2-1, the V gene TRBV25-1, with D uncertain. This CDR3 is built from 12 residues. Between the trimmed V and J ends, which lost 0 bases and 10 bases, there was a span of 7 bases. Germline V gene data show CDR1 as MGHDK and CDR2 as SYGVNS.

This clonotype was seen a handful of times. The chain uses TRBV18 and TRBJ2-7, with 8 nucleotides matching TRBD1. The CDR3 has 13 residues. J lost 6 bases, V lost 4 bases, and 5 bases had no gene match. Germline V gene lookup returns CDR1 KGHSH and CDR2 LQKENI. The CDR3 DNA sequence: TGTGCCAGCTCACGGAGCGACAGGGGCGAGCAGTACTTC. Its translation is CASSRSDRGEQYF.

This clonotype was counted between two and nine times. V is TRBV19 and J is TRBJ2-5; tentatively, D is TRBD1 (5 bases). The tail of the sequence fits TRBJ2-7 better, so the J call may be wrong. The germline V gene encodes CDR1 LNHDA and CDR2 SQIVND (reference sequence). This CDR3 region has 13 residues. CDR3 region: CASSGPGWYEQYF. The CDR3 DNA reads as TGTGCCAGTAGTGGCCCAGGGTGGTACGAGCAGTACTTC.

This clonotype is medium-sized. This chain connects TRBV7-2 to TRBJ2-5, with no clear D. Trimming took off 2 bases at V and 2 bases at J, with 6 bases between the two ends. The CDR3 is 13 residues long. Germline CDR1 and CDR2: SGHTA and FQGNSA. CDR3 protein: CASSLTPQETQYF. The DNA of the CDR3 is TGTGCCAGCAGCTTAACACCTCAAGAGACCCAGTACTTC.

This chain joins TRBV7-3 and TRBJ2-3; the match to TRBD2 covers 9 bases. CDR1 SGHTA and CDR2 FQGTGA come from the germline V gene. CDR3 size: 17 residues. The V gene end was trimmed by 5 bases and the J gene end by 4 bases; junction bases not matched to a gene: 13. CDR3 in DNA: TGTGCCAGCAGCCCCCAAGGGGGCGGGAGGGGCCCAGATACGCAGTATTTT. Translated, it gives CASSPQGGGRGPDTQYF.

This clonotype was observed a handful of times. The chain links TRBV3-1 to TRBJ2-2; 8 bases line up with TRBD2. V shed 3 bases and J 4 bases; nucleotides not matched to a gene: 4. The CDR3 sequence is 15 residues long. Germline values: CDR1 LGHDT, CDR2 YNNKEL (reference sequence). The CDR3 bases are TGTGCCAGCAGCCAGGCGGGGGGAGCCACCGGGGAGCTGTTTTTT. It translates to CASSQAGGATGELFF.

A note on this clonotype: The junction departs from the called germline gene at one end, perhaps through a read error. The rearrangement uses TRBV27 and TRBJ2-7, with TRBD1 as a possible D gene (5 bases). Germline CDR1 is MNHEY and CDR2 is SMNVEV (reference sequence). This CDR3 region has 12 residues. The CDR3 sequence: CPTAGFVYEQYF. The DNA of the CDR3 is TGCCCAACCGCAGGGTTCGTCTACGAGCAGTACTTC.

Many counts were recorded for this clonotype. The rearrangement links TRBV28 to TRBJ2-3; 8 nucleotides line up with TRBD1. From germline, CDR1 is MDHEN and CDR2 SYDVKM. CDR3 length: 16 amino acids. Losses at the gene ends were 4 bases for V and 4 bases for J; bases not matched to a gene: 10. The CDR3, as DNA: TGTGCCAGCAGTTCCCCCCCCGGACAGGGACCAGATACGCAGTATTTT. This translates into CASSSPPGQGPDTQYF.

In its sample, this clonotype was seen a few times. The rearrangement joins TRBV28 to TRBJ2-5, with D possibly being TRBD1 or TRBD2 (5 bases each). The CDR3 loop spans 15 amino acids. V was clipped by 5 bases and J by 11 bases, with 24 bases between them. CDR1 is MDHEN and CDR2 is SYDVKM in the germline V gene. In DNA form, the CDR3 reads TGTGCCAGCAGTCCCCGGGGCAGTGGTAATAGGGAGCAGTACTTC. Translating it yields CASSPRGSGNREQYF.

This clonotype appeared a few times. The chain joins TRBV4-1 to TRBJ2-3, with a tentative D call TRBD1 (5 bases). The CDR3 totals 14 residues. V was pared by 1 base and J by 7 bases, with 12 bases between. From germline, CDR1 is MGHRA and CDR2 YSYEKL. CDR3 loop: CASSQVQGGNTQYF. CDR3 DNA sequence: TGCGCCAGCAGCCAAGTGCAGGGCGGAAATACGCAGTATTTT.

In its sample, this clonotype was seen a few times. The chain uses TRBV20-1 and TRBJ1-5; the D gene is possibly TRBD1 (6 bases). The V gene's germline CDR1 is DFQATT and CDR2 SNEGSKA (reference sequence). This CDR3 contains 15 residues. The V end lost 3 bases, the J end lost 0 bases, and 12 bases lay between the germline ends. The CDR3 spells CSARVTGYSNQPQHF. The CDR3 DNA reads as TGCAGTGCTAGGGTGACAGGATATAGCAATCAGCCCCAGCATTTT.